These T cell receptor beta chains were read from a single sample in a study of blood T cell repertoires in COVID-19. Sequencing was performed with immunoSEQ multiplex PCR; in TCRdb, only in-frame clones are kept and a portion is missing. The table lists tens of thousands of clones, roughly four fifths of them singletons. Sequenced input: peripheral blood. These receptors all stem from a human donor in a cohort sampled during active or convalescent COVID-19. Each CDR3 is given with its conserved first and last residue. Fields, in order: CDR3 DNA, CDR3 protein, clone size, J gene, D gene, V gene. The D gene is left open where the match is weak. Only part of the rows carry a size: once, few, many, or a class if the clone is expanded.

DNA: TGTGCCAGCAGACGTACAGGGAGTAATGGCTACACCTTC
CDR3: CASRRTGSNGYTF
size: -
J: TRBJ1-2
D: -
V: TRBV12-3/TRBV12-4

DNA: TGTGCCATCAGTGATCGAGGGGGGGAAAATTCACCCCTCCACTTT
CDR3: CAISDRGGENSPLHF
size: -
J: TRBJ1-6
D: -
V: TRBV10-3

DNA: TGTGCCAGCAGCCTATGGACAGTGGGAACTGAAGCTTTCTTT
CDR3: CASSLWTVGTEAFF
size: -
J: TRBJ1-1
D: -
V: TRBV7-2

DNA: TGTGCCAGCAGTGTTATTTCCGGGACAGATGCTTTCTTT
CDR3: CASSVISGTDAFF
size: -
J: TRBJ1-1
D: TRBD1
V: TRBV2

DNA: TGTGCCAGCAGCTTGACTAGCGGGGGACAGACGCAGTATTTT
CDR3: CASSLTSGGQTQYF
size: -
J: TRBJ2-3
D: TRBD2
V: TRBV5-4

DNA: TGTGCCAGCAGGCCCCGGGACAGGGGGCGAGGAGCAAACACTGAAGCTTTCTTT
CDR3: CASRPRDRGRGANTEAFF
size: -
J: TRBJ1-1
D: TRBD1
V: TRBV13

DNA: TGCGCCAGCAGCCAAGATGGTCAGGGGGTCTATGGCTACACCTTC
CDR3: CASSQDGQGVYGYTF
size: once
J: TRBJ1-2
D: TRBD1
V: TRBV4-3

DNA: TGTGCCAGCTCACCCAGTCAGGGGTCGAACACCGGGGAGCTGTTTTTT
CDR3: CASSPSQGSNTGELFF
size: -
J: TRBJ2-2
D: -
V: TRBV18

DNA: TGTGCCAGCAGCTTACACAGGGACCGCGGCTCCTATAATTCACCCCTCCACTTT
CDR3: CASSLHRDRGSYNSPLHF
size: few
J: TRBJ1-6
D: -
V: TRBV7-8

DNA: TGTGCCAGCAGTTCCATCATGAACACTGAAGCTTTCTTT
CDR3: CASSSIMNTEAFF
size: -
J: TRBJ1-1
D: -
V: TRBV7-6

DNA: TGTGCCAGCAGTCCCAGTACGCCAGATACGCAGTATTTT
CDR3: CASSPSTPDTQYF
size: -
J: TRBJ2-3
D: -
V: TRBV27

DNA: TGTGCCAGCAGCTTAGCCGCGACAGGGGGGGTGTACGAGCAGTACTTC
CDR3: CASSLAATGGVYEQYF
size: -
J: TRBJ2-7
D: TRBD1
V: TRBV11-2

DNA: TGCAGCGCCCGAGCGGGTGACCTCTACAATGAGCAGTTCTTC
CDR3: CSARAGDLYNEQFF
size: -
J: TRBJ2-1
D: -
V: TRBV29-1

DNA: TGCGCCAGCAGTCGGGGGGGTCGCGACTATGGCTACACCTTC
CDR3: CASSRGGRDYGYTF
size: -
J: TRBJ1-2
D: -
V: TRBV23-1

DNA: TGTGCCAGCAGCCAAGGCAGCGTCACTGAAGCTTTCTTT
CDR3: CASSQGSVTEAFF
size: -
J: TRBJ1-1
D: -
V: TRBV14

DNA: TGTGCCAGCAGCTCCGACAGGTCAGAGCTTGAGCAGTTCTTC
CDR3: CASSSDRSELEQFF
size: -
J: TRBJ2-1
D: -
V: TRBV7-2

DNA: TGTGCCAGCAGCCTCGGCGCCAGCAGGCCAGATACGCAGTATTTT
CDR3: CASSLGASRPDTQYF
size: -
J: TRBJ2-3
D: -
V: TRBV11-1

DNA: TGTGCCAGCAATGACAGGGGGCTGCGACAGCCCCAGCATTTT
CDR3: CASNDRGLRQPQHF
size: -
J: TRBJ1-5
D: TRBD1
V: TRBV27

DNA: TGCAGTGCTGGTGGGGTTTCGGGCACCGGGGAGCTGTTTTTT
CDR3: CSAGGVSGTGELFF
size: -
J: TRBJ2-2
D: -
V: TRBV20-1

DNA: TGTGCCAGCAGCCCGACAGGGGTAGGCTCACCCCTCCACTTT
CDR3: CASSPTGVGSPLHF
size: -
J: TRBJ1-6
D: TRBD1
V: TRBV7-2

DNA: TGTGCCAGCAGCCCCCCCGGACAGGGGTTTGAGCAGTTCTTC
CDR3: CASSPPGQGFEQFF
size: -
J: TRBJ2-1
D: TRBD1
V: TRBV7-2

DNA: TGTGCCAGTAGTGGCCGGGGGCAGGGGGCCTACGAGCAGTACTTC
CDR3: CASSGRGQGAYEQYF
size: -
J: TRBJ2-7
D: -
V: TRBV19

DNA: TGTGCCAGCAGTTTCCCGGGACAGGGGATAGTCGGGGAGCTGTTTTTT
CDR3: CASSFPGQGIVGELFF
size: -
J: TRBJ2-2
D: TRBD1
V: TRBV27

DNA: TGTGCCAGCAGCCAAGTCGGGATCCCAACCTCTGGGGCCAACGTCCTGACTTTC
CDR3: CASSQVGIPTSGANVLTF
size: -
J: TRBJ2-6
D: -
V: TRBV4-2

DNA: TGTGCCAGCAGTCCGAGGACTAGCGGGGGGATTCGTACAGATACGCAGTATTTT
CDR3: CASSPRTSGGIRTDTQYF
size: once
J: TRBJ2-3
D: TRBD2
V: TRBV7-9

DNA: TGTGCCAGCAGCTTGCAGGCTGGAAACACCATATATTTT
CDR3: CASSLQAGNTIYF
size: -
J: TRBJ1-3
D: -
V: TRBV5-4

DNA: TGTGCCAGCAGTTACACCGGGACAGGGGATGGCTACACCTTC
CDR3: CASSYTGTGDGYTF
size: -
J: TRBJ1-2
D: TRBD1
V: TRBV6-5

DNA: TGTGCCAGCAGCCTCCGACAGGGGAGGAACACTGAAGCTTTCTTT
CDR3: CASSLRQGRNTEAFF
size: -
J: TRBJ1-1
D: TRBD1
V: TRBV14

DNA: TGTGCCAGCAGCTTAAAGGGGAATGAGCAGTTCTTC
CDR3: CASSLKGNEQFF
size: -
J: TRBJ2-1
D: -
V: TRBV7-9

DNA: TGTGCCAGCACCGAAAGGAGGACAGGGGGTTACGAGCAGTACTTC
CDR3: CASTERRTGGYEQYF
size: -
J: TRBJ2-7
D: TRBD1
V: TRBV6-5

DNA: TGTGCCACCGGGGCGACCTGGACGGGGGAGCTGTTTTTT
CDR3: CATGATWTGELFF
size: few
J: TRBJ2-2
D: -
V: TRBV24-1

DNA: TGTGCCAGCAGCCGTGCTAGCGGGGGGGCCACAGATACGCAGTATTTT
CDR3: CASSRASGGATDTQYF
size: -
J: TRBJ2-3
D: TRBD2
V: TRBV7-2